The present TCR beta chain was sequenced within a study of blood T cell repertoires in COVID-19. Study-wide background: Donors in the United States, Italy and Spain gave samples during acute or convalescent COVID-19. Nucleic acid was either cDNA or gDNA, and it came from T cells, B-cell-depleted T cells, or PBMCs.

This CDR3 is 13 amino acids long. The germline CDR1 and CDR2 sequences are SQVTM and ANQGSEA. Trimming left V 7 bases short and J 4 bases short, with 16 bases between. Methods used by the authors: Researchers report that nucleated cell counts were estimated from reference gene primer amplification. Only in-frame clones appear in the TCRdb table, and some are missing; sequencing was by immunoSEQ multiplex PCR. V, J and clone size are those of that table, while D and trimming were read from the DNA. This sample carries 200,000 or so clones, about 88% of them seen once, and the ten largest clones take around 6.6%.

This clonotype was sampled from a woman in her thirties or forties who had recovered from COVID-19. The rearrangement uses TRBV29-1 and TRBJ2-5; tentatively, D is TRBD2 (6 bases). Sequencing was done on a sample of peripheral blood. Here the CDR3 reads CSAGGLMGETQYF. The CDR3 region has the DNA TGCAGCGCCGGAGGGTTGATGGGAGAGACCCAGTACTTC.